This TCR beta chain was sequenced during a study of cytomegalovirus exposure and HLA in healthy donors. Overall study results and limits: Later on, analysis showed that most CMV-associated TCR beta chains appeared to be HLA-restricted. The study carried out a later analysis of TCR beta sequences. It associated 15,000 to 20,000 of them with specific HLA alleles at a false discovery rate of 0.05.

The PCR had 60 Vbeta and 13 Jbeta primers. Using immunoSEQ multiplex PCR, the repertoire was profiled, and TCRdb retains in-frame clones only, with some absent. The sample consists of under 200,000 clones, approximately 79% of them appearing once. CDR1 is ENHRY and CDR2 is SYGVKD in the germline V gene. The V and J ends lost 4 bases and 1 base, in that order; junction bases with no gene match: 3. The CDR3 totals 14 residues. While unrecorded immune exposures were likely, the donors were nominally healthy when sampled. As to this clone: The target antigen is unknown.

The receptor was isolated from a man aged 35-49 years in good health and CMV-seronegative. Sequencing input: PBMCs. V usage is TRBV10-3 and J usage is TRBJ2-5; the match to TRBD1 covers 7 bases. The CDR3 coding sequence is TGTGCCATCAGTGGGGACAGTAGCCAAGAGACCCAGTACTTC. Protein product: CAISGDSSQETQYF.